This TCR beta chain was recorded in a study of Graves' ophthalmopathy and Graves' hyperthyroidism. Study conclusions and caveats: In predicting ophthalmopathy progression, the model reached roughly 69% sensitivity and 72.22% specificity. In blood, most expanded thyroid clonotypes above 0.001 frequency were also detected.

Trimming took 4 bases from V and 8 from J; bases not matched to a gene: 7. The germline gives CDR1 MGHRA, CDR2 YSYEKL. This CDR3 has 14 residues. Other autoimmune diseases, uncontrolled infections, pregnancy and lactation each led to patient exclusion. Concerning this clonotype: Its antigen is unknown.

Amplification of the TCR beta CDR3 regions used RNA transcripts (as template). In the first round, RT-PCR was carried out with HTBI primers, and a multiplex PCR formed the second round. TCRdb ran MiXCR on the multiplex PCR reads and lists one entry per CDR3 protein. The repertoire holds around 520,000 distinct CDR3 sequences, with roughly 40% as singletons. The J gene is TRBJ1-4, the V gene TRBV4-1, with TRBD1 matching over 7 bases. The receptor was isolated from an adult man with Graves' hyperthyroidism. The specimen was peripheral blood or thyroid tissue (not recorded which). This chain's CDR3 is CASSPTGSYEKLFF. The CDR3 DNA reads as TGCGCCAGCAGCCCGACAGGGAGTTACGAAAAACTGTTTTTT.